Listed here are 9 T cell receptor beta chains from one sample, sequenced in a study of blood T cells in healthy people across ages. Together with a sample-barcoded 5' primer, a J-beta primer mix was included in a second PCR lasting about 7 to 12 cycles. In TCRdb, the 5' RACE reads were re-called with MiXCR into one record per CDR3 protein. There are about 1.4 million distinct CDR3 sequences in the sample; approximately 59% occur only once, and 6.5% to 8.5% lies in the top ten. The sample consisted of blood. Source of these receptors: a young man in good health.

V is TRBV7-2 and J is TRBJ2-1; TRBD2 matches at 9 bases. CDR1 is SGHTA, CDR2 FQGNSA, per germline. The CDR3 spans 20 residues. V was pared by 5 bases and J by 3 bases, with 20 bases of the junction left unmatched. CDR3: CASSPKRGTSHLRGYNEQFF. CDR3 in DNA: TGTGCCAGCAGCCCAAAACGAGGGACTAGCCACCTTAGAGGCTACAATGAGCAGTTCTTC.

This clonotype was seen more than once but under ten times. The chain joins TRBV29-1 to TRBJ2-5, with D possibly being TRBD1 or TRBD2 (5 bases each). CDR1 and CDR2 (germline): SQVTM, ANQGSEA. The CDR3 contains 17 residues. Deletions cut 1 base from V and 1 base from J, with 19 bases between. The CDR3 DNA follows: TGCAGCGTTGAAGGAATAACGGGGCAGAAACTCCAAGAGACCCAGTACTTC. It specifies CSVEGITGQKLQETQYF.

J is TRBJ2-4 and V is TRBV4-2; 8 positions match TRBD1. After removal of 5 bases from V and 3 bases from J, the junction contained 3 bases not matched to a gene. The CDR3 extends over 14 amino acids. From germline, CDR1 is LGHNA and CDR2 YNFKEQ. The CDR3 sequence is CASSTGQGKNIQYF. CDR3 sequence (DNA): TGTGCCAGCAGCACAGGACAGGGCAAAAACATTCAGTACTTC.

This sequence joins TRBV5-1 and TRBJ2-1; D remains unclear. CDR1 is SGHRS, CDR2 YFSETQ, per germline. V lost 1 base, J lost 5 bases, and 10 bases lay in between. CDR3 length: 14 amino acids. The CDR3 DNA sequence: TGCGCCAGCAGCTTGTCGTCCCGAAACAATGAGCAGTTCTTC. The encoded protein is CASSLSSRNNEQFF.

This clonotype was counted between two and nine times. The J gene is TRBJ1-5, the V gene TRBV20-1, with a tentative D call TRBD1 (5 bases). Germline V gene data show CDR1 as DFQATT and CDR2 as SNEGSKA (reference sequence). The CDR3 has 16 residues. Trimming left V 0 bases short and J 0 bases short, with 12 bases between. The CDR3 region has the DNA TGCAGTGCTAGAGATCCGAGGGGAAATAGCAATCAGCCCCAGCATTTT. Protein: CSARDPRGNSNQPQHF.

This sequence joins TRBV4-2 and TRBJ2-7; 10 bases map to TRBD1. From germline, CDR1 is LGHNA and CDR2 YNFKEQ. This CDR3 contains 16 residues. V was clipped by 0 bases and J by 5 bases; unmatched bases: 7. The DNA of the CDR3 is TGTGCCAGCAGCCAAGATCGGACAGGGGGGCGTCACGAGCAGTACTTC. It codes for CASSQDRTGGRHEQYF.

The gene calls are TRBV27 and TRBJ1-2; 10 nucleotides line up with TRBD1. The V gene's germline CDR1 is MNHEY and CDR2 SMNVEV (reference sequence). Losses at the gene ends were 6 bases for V and 8 bases for J; bases not matched to a gene: 9. The CDR3 totals 14 residues. The CDR3 loop reads CASRLGTGAGGYTF. CDR3 DNA sequence: TGTGCCAGCAGGCTCGGGACAGGGGCCGGCGGCTACACCTTC.

The J gene is TRBJ2-7, the V gene TRBV7-6, with 10 bases identical to TRBD2. V was pared by 1 base and J by 12 bases, with 15 bases of the junction left unmatched. This CDR3 has 16 residues. Germline CDR1 SGHVS, CDR2 FNYEAQ. This CDR3 is CASSLGASGGRSILYF. The CDR3 DNA reads as TGTGCCAGCAGCTTAGGCGCTAGCGGGGGACGATCGATTTTGTACTTC.

The gene calls are TRBV28 and TRBJ2-1, with TRBD1 matching over 9 bases. CDR1 and CDR2 (germline): MDHEN, SYDVKM. The junction had 12 bases not matched to a gene; V was cut back by 6 bases and J by 6 bases. The CDR3 is made up of 16 amino acids. The DNA of the CDR3 is TGTGCCAGCAGGGCCTCCGGGACAGGGCACCGCAATGAGCAGTTCTTC. Translated: CASRASGTGHRNEQFF. Combining the CDR3 with reference TRBV28 and TRBJ2-1 gives the whole variable domain DVKVTQSSRYLVKRTGEKVFLECVQDMDHENMFWYRQDPGLGLRLIYFSYDVKMKEKGDIPEGYSVSREKKERFSLILESASTNQTSMYLCASRASGTGHRNEQFFGPGTRLTVL.